This entry describes one T cell receptor (beta chain). This specimen comes from a study of blood T cell repertoires in COVID-19. Overall study: Some COVID-19 samples were acute and others convalescent; all came from the United States, Italy and Spain.

Methods used by the authors: It was from reference gene primer amplification that nucleated cell counts were estimated. Some clones are missing from TCRdb's copy, which holds only in-frame ones; the method was immunoSEQ multiplex PCR. V and J calls and clone size are copied from that table; D and trimming were computed from the DNA. The sample has around 200,000 clones, around 87% seen once; the top ten hold roughly 2.5%. Germline V lookup: CDR1 MDHEN, CDR2 SYDVKM. Trimming stripped 5 bases from V and 1 base from J, with 11 bases between. The length of the CDR3 is 14 residues. The chain couples TRBV28 to TRBJ1-1; D is uncertain. The TCR comes from a man aged 40-49 years with active or convalescent COVID-19. Source material: peripheral blood. The CDR3 sequence is CASSGPQRNTEAFF. The CDR3, as DNA: TGTGCCAGCAGTGGGCCTCAACGGAACACTGAAGCTTTCTTT.